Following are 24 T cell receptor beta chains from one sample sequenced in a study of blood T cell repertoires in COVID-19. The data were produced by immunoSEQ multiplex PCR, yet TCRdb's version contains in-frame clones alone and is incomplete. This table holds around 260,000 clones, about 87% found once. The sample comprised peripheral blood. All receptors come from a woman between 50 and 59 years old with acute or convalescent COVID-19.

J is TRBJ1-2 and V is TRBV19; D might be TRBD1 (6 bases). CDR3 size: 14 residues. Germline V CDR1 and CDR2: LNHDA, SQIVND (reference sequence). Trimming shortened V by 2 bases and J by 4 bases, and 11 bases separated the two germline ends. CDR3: CASSIRQAVYGYTF. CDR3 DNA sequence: TGTGCCAGTAGTATAAGACAGGCGGTCTATGGCTACACCTTC.

CDR3 bases: TGTGCCAGCGAACTGCTCGATTCCTCCTCTGGAAACACCATATATTTT. This codes for CASELLDSSSGNTIYF. The rearrangement uses TRBV2 and TRBJ1-3, with unresolved D. Germline lookup yields CDR1 SNHLY and CDR2 FYNNEI. The CDR3 totals 16 residues. V gave up 8 bases and J gave up 0 bases, with 17 bases separating them.

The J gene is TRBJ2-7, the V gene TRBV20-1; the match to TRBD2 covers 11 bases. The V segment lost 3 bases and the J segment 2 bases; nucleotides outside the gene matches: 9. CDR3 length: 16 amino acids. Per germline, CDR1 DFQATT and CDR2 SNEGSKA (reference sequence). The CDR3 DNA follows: TGCAGTGCTAGTCCCTCGAATAGCGGGAGGGCCTACGAGCAGTACTTC. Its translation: CSASPSNSGRAYEQYF.

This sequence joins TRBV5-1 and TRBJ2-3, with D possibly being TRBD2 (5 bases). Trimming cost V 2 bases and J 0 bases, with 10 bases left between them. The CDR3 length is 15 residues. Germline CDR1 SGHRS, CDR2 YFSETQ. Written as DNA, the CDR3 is TGCGCCAGCAGCTTTGGCGGAGGAAGCACAGATACGCAGTATTTT. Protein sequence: CASSFGGGSTDTQYF.

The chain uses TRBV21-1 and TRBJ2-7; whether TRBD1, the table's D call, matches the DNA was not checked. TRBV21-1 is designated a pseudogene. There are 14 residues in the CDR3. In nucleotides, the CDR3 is TGTGCCAGCAGCAGGCCTCGGGACACATGCCCGGAGTACTTC. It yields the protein CASSRPRDTCPEYF.

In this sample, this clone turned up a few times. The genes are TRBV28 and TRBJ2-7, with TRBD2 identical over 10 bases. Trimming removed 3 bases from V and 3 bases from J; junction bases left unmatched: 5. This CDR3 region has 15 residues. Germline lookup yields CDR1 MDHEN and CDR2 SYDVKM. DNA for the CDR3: TGTGCCAGCAGTTTCCCTAGCGGGAGTAACTACGAGCAGTACTTC. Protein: CASSFPSGSNYEQYF.

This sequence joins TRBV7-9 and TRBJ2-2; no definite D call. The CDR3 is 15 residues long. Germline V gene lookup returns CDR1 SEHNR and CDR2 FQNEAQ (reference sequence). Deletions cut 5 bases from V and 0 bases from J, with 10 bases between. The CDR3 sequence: CASSPTTANTGELFF. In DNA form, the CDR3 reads TGTGCCAGCAGCCCTACCACAGCGAACACCGGGGAGCTGTTTTTT.

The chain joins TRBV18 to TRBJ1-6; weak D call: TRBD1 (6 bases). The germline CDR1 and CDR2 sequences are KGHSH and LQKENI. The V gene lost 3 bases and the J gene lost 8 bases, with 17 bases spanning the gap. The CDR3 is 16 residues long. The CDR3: CASSPSLQGGDSPLHF. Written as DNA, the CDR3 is TGTGCCAGCTCACCGTCCCTACAGGGAGGGGATTCACCCCTCCACTTT.

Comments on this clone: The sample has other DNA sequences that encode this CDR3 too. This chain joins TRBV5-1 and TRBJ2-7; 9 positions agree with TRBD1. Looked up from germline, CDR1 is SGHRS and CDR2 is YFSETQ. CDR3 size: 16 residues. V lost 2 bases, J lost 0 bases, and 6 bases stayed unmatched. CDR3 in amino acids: CASSLGGTGSSYEQYF. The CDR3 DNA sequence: TGCGCCAGCAGCTTAGGAGGGACAGGGAGCTCCTACGAGCAGTACTTC.

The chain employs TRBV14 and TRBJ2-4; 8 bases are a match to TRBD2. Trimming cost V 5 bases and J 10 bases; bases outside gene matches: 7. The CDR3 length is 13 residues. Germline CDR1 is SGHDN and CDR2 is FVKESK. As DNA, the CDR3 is TGTGCCAGCAGCACGGGGGGGGCGAGTATTCAGTACTTC. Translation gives CASSTGGASIQYF. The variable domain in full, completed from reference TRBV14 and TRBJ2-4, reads EAGVTQFPSHSVIEKGQTVTLRCDPISGHDNLYWYRRVMGKEIKFLLHFVKESKQDESGMPNNRFLAERTGGTYSTLKVQPAELEDSGVYFCASSTGGASIQYFGAGTRLSVL.

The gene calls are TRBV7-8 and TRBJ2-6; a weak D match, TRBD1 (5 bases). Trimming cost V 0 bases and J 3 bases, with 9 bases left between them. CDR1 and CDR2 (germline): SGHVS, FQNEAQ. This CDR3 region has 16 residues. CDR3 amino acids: CASSLALQGGANVLTF. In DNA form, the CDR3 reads TGTGCCAGCAGCTTAGCGCTCCAGGGTGGGGCCAACGTCCTGACTTTC. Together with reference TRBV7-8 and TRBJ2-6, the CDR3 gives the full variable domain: GAGVSQSPRYKVAKRGQDVALRCDPISGHVSLFWYQQALGQGPEFLTYFQNEAQLDKSGLPSDRFFAERPEGSVSTLKIQRTQQEDSAVYLCASSLALQGGANVLTFGAGSRLTVL.

In DNA, the CDR3 is TGTGCCAGCAGCGTAGAGCCAGCGGGACCTACAAATGAGCAGTTCTTC. Translating gives CASSVEPAGPTNEQFF. This chain connects TRBV9 to TRBJ2-1; 7 bases fit TRBD2. This CDR3 has 16 amino acids. After removal of 0 bases from V and 7 bases from J, the junction contained 10 bases not matched to a gene. Germline V CDR1 and CDR2: SGDLS, YYNGEE.

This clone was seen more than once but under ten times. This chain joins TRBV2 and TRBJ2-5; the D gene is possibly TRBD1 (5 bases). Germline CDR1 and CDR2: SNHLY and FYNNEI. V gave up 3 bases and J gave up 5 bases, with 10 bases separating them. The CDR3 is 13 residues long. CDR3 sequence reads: CASSDREGETQYF. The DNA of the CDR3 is TGTGCCAGCAGTGACAGGGAAGGGGAGACCCAGTACTTC.

CDR3 bases: TGCGCCAGCAGCCCGCGGACTAGCGGGAGCTACGAGCAGTACTTC. Protein product: CASSPRTSGSYEQYF. This rearrangement joins TRBV5-1 to TRBJ2-7, with 13 bases identical to TRBD2. J gave up 3 bases and V 4 bases, and 4 bases lay outside the gene matches. In germline, CDR1 is SGHRS, CDR2 YFSETQ. The CDR3 totals 15 residues. The variable domain in full, with the rest retrieved from reference TRBV5-1 and TRBJ2-7, is KAGVTQTPRYLIKTRGQQVTLSCSPISGHRSVSWYQQTPGQGLQFLFEYFSETQRNKGNFPGRFSGRQFSNSRSEMNVSTLELGDSALYLCASSPRTSGSYEQYFGPGTRLTVT.

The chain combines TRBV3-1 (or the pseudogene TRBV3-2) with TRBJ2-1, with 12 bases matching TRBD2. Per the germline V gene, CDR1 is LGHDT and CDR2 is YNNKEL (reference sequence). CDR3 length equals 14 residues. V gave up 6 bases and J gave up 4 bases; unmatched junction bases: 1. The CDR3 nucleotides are TGTGCCAGCAGACTAGCGGGGGGATACAATGAGCAGTTCTTC. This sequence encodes CASRLAGGYNEQFF.

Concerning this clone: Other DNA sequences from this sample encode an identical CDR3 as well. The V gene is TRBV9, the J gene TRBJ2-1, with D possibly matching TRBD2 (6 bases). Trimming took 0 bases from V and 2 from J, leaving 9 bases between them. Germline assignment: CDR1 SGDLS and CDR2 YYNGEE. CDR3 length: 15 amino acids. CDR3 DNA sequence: TGTGCCAGCAGCGTAGAGGGAGGTCCCTACAATGAGCAGTTCTTC. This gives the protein CASSVEGGPYNEQFF. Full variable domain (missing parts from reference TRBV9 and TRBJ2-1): DSGVTQTPKHLITATGQRVTLRCSPRSGDLSVYWYQQSLDQGLQFLIQYYNGEERAKGNILERFSAQQFPDLHSELNLSSLELGDSALYFCASSVEGGPYNEQFFGPGTRLTVL.

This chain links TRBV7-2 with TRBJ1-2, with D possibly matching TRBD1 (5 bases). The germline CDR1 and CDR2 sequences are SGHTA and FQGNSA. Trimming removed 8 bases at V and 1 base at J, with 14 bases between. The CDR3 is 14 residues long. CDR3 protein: CASAGRPINYGYTF. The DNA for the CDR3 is TGTGCCAGCGCGGGGCGGCCTATTAACTATGGCTACACCTTC.

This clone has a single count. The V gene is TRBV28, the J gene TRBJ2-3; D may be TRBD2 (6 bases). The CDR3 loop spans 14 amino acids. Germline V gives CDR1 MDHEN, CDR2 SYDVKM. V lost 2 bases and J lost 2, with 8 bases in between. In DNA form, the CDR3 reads TGTGCCAGCAGTTTAGGGGACTTCACAGATACGCAGTATTTT. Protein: CASSLGDFTDTQYF.

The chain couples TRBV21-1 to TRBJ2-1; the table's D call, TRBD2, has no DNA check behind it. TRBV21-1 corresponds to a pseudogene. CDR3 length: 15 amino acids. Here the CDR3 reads CASMGVAGRLNEQFF. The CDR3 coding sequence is TGTGCCAGCATGGGGGTAGCGGGGAGGCTGAATGAGCAGTTCTTC.

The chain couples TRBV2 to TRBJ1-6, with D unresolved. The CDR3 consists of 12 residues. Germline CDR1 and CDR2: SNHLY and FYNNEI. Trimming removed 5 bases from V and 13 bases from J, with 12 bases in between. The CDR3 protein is CASSQDFVPLHF. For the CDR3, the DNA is TGTGCCAGCAGTCAGGATTTTGTCCCCCTCCACTTT.

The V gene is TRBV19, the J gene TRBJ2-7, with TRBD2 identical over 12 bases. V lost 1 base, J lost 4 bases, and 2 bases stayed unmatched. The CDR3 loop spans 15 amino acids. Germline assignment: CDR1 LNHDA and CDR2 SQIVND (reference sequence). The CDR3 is CASSIGTSGRYEQYF. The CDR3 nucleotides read TGTGCCAGTAGTATAGGAACTAGCGGGAGGTACGAGCAGTACTTC.

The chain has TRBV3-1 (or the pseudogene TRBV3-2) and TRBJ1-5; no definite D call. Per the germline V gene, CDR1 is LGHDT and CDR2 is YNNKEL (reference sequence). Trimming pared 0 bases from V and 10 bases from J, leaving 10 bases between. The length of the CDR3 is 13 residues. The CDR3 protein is CASSQELFGPQHF. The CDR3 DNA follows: TGTGCCAGCAGCCAAGAACTCTTTGGTCCCCAGCATTTT.

The CDR3 loop is CASSSNQGAKTQYF. Written as DNA, the CDR3 is TGTGCCAGCAGCTCTAATCAGGGGGCGAAGACCCAGTACTTC. The V gene is TRBV7-9, the J gene TRBJ2-5, with 8 bases identical to TRBD1. This CDR3 is 14 amino acids long. Per germline, CDR1 SEHNR and CDR2 FQNEAQ (reference sequence). V gave up 4 bases and J gave up 6 bases; unmatched junction bases: 7.

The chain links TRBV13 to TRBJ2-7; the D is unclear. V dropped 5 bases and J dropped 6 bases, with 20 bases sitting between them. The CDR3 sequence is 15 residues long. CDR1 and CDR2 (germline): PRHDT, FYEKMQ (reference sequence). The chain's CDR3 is CASSLTPFAEVEQYF. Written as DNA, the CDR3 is TGTGCCAGCAGCCTAACCCCGTTTGCAGAGGTCGAGCAGTACTTC.